The next 4 T cell receptor beta chains were all read from a single sample in a study of beta chain features in type 1 diabetes. Expressed TCRB transcripts were sequenced because the isolated RNA had all been reverse transcribed beforehand. This table comes from immunoSEQ multiplex PCR, and its TCRdb copy is limited to in-frame clones, with some not included. The data hold over 120,000 clones, with around 9.3% observed a single time. Sequencing was done on a sample of naive CD4+ T cells from blood. These TCRs come from a man aged 18 to 29 in good health.

This clone was seen only a few times. This chain connects TRBV7-2 to TRBJ1-6; possibly TRBD1 for D (5 bases). The CDR3 covers 16 residues. V was trimmed by 4 bases and J by 8 bases, leaving 18 bases between them. Germline V lookup: CDR1 SGHTA, CDR2 FQGNSA. This CDR3 reads CASSSRQSIWDSPLHF. CDR3 DNA sequence: TGTGCCAGCAGCTCCCGACAGAGCATATGGGATTCACCCCTCCACTTT.

The rearrangement joins TRBV18 to TRBJ2-7, with 8 bases lining up with TRBD1. Trimming at V came to 6 bases and at J to 3 bases, leaving 7 bases not matched to a gene. Germline V gene lookup returns CDR1 KGHSH and CDR2 LQKENI. This CDR3 comprises 14 residues. CDR3 region: CASSTDRGIYEQYF. CDR3 bases: TGTGCCAGCTCGACTGACAGGGGAATCTACGAGCAGTACTTC.

This sequence joins TRBV13 and TRBJ1-1; maybe TRBD1 (6 bases). The CDR3 contains 15 residues. V was clipped by 4 bases and J by 5 bases, with 17 bases between them. Germline CDR1 and CDR2: PRHDT and FYEKMQ (reference sequence). The CDR3 region has the DNA TGTGCCAGCAGCTCCTCCCGGCGGACAGTGACTGAAGCTTTCTTT. It encodes CASSSSRRTVTEAFF.

A few counts support this clone. For the CDR3, the DNA is TGTGCCTGGAGTGTAGGGACTTCTGGAAACACCATATATTTT. It specifies CAWSVGTSGNTIYF. V usage is TRBV30 and J usage is TRBJ1-3, with D possibly TRBD1 on 5 matching bases. The CDR3 totals 14 residues. Trimming removed 0 bases from V and 1 base from J, with 7 bases in between. Germline V gene sequence: CDR1 GTSNPN, CDR2 SVGIG (reference sequence).